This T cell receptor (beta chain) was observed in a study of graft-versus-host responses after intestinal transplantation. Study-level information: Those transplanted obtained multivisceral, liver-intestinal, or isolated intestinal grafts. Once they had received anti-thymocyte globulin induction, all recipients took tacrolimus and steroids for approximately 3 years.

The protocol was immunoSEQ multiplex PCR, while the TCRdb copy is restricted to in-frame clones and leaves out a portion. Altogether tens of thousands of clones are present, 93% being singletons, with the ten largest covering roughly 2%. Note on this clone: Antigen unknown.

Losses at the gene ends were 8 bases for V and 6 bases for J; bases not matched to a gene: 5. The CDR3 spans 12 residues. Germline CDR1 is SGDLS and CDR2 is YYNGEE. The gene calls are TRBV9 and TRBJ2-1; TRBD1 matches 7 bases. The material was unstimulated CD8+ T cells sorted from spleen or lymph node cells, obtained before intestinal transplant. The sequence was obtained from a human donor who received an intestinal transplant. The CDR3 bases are TGTGCCAGAGGGGGCAAGAGCAATGAGCAGTTCTTC. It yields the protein CARGGKSNEQFF.